This passage covers 29 T cell receptor beta chains from one sample sequenced in a study of cytomegalovirus exposure and HLA in healthy donors. Researchers ran the PCR with 60 Vbeta and 13 Jbeta primers. Profiling relied on immunoSEQ multiplex PCR, and the TCRdb table lists in-frame clones only, not all of them. The repertoire holds 150,000 to 200,000 clones, with about 79% as singletons. Material for sequencing was PBMCs. All receptors derive from a man aged 50-59 years in good health and CMV-seropositive.

As for this clone: One junction end does not reproduce the germline sequence, and a read error may be involved. The rearrangement uses TRBV2 and TRBJ2-7, with a weak D call TRBD2 (6 bases). The CDR3 runs 15 residues. Germline V lookup: CDR1 SNHLY, CDR2 FYNNEI. The CDR3 loop reads CASSDSSWDSNEQYF. CDR3 coding DNA: TGTGCCAGCAGTGATTCTTCCTGGGACTCCAACGAGCAGTACTTC. The full variable domain, with the rest looked up from reference TRBV2 and TRBJ2-7, is EPEVTQTPSHQVTQMGQEVILRCVPISNHLYFYWYRQILGQKVEFLVSFYNNEISEKSEIFDDQFSVERPDGSNFTLKIRSTKLEDSAMYFCASSDSSWDSNEQYFGPGTRLTVT.

This clone was seen just once. A junction end diverges from the germline sequence, so it may reflect a read error. The chain combines TRBV29-1 with TRBJ2-2; TRBD2 agrees at 7 bases. Germline assignment: CDR1 SQVTM and CDR2 ANQGSEA. The CDR3 spans 14 residues. CDR3 loop: CSIERDGNTGELFF. DNA of the CDR3: TGCAGCATTGAGCGGGACGGCAACACCGGGGAGCTGTTTTTT.

The chain combines TRBV5-1 with TRBJ1-3, with D unclear. The V and J ends lost 4 bases and 0 bases respectively, with 14 bases between them. This CDR3 spans 16 amino acids. Germline assignment: CDR1 SGHRS and CDR2 YFSETQ. The CDR3 sequence is CASSRDTTFSGNTIYF. The CDR3 nucleotides read TGCGCCAGCAGCCGAGACACCACCTTCTCTGGAAACACCATATATTTT.

The V call is TRBV5-1, the J call TRBJ2-7; D unresolved. From germline, CDR1 is SGHRS and CDR2 YFSETQ. The germline V and J ends were trimmed by 0 bases and 6 bases, with 10 bases remaining between them. This CDR3 has 13 residues. CDR3 residues: CASSLGALSEQYF. DNA for the CDR3: TGCGCCAGCAGCTTGGGGGCTTTGAGCGAGCAGTACTTC.

The chain combines TRBV6-4 with TRBJ2-2, with D possibly matching TRBD2 (7 bases). The CDR3 totals 16 residues. CDR1 is MRHNA, CDR2 SNTAGT, per germline. V lost 8 bases, J lost 1 base, and 17 bases lay in between. The CDR3 protein is CASAEGGARNTGELFF. The CDR3 bases are TGTGCCAGCGCGGAGGGGGGGGCACGGAACACCGGGGAGCTGTTTTTT.

V usage is TRBV14 and J usage is TRBJ2-1; 7 bases match TRBD2. Germline V gene data show CDR1 as SGHDN and CDR2 as FVKESK. Trimming cost V 4 bases and J 13 bases; bases outside gene matches: 10. CDR3 length equals 13 residues. The CDR3 here is CASSRNYGTKQFF. The CDR3 DNA is TGTGCCAGCAGCCGCAATTACGGGACTAAACAGTTCTTC.

The chain combines TRBV6-1 with TRBJ1-4; 7 bases are a match to TRBD1. Germline loops: CDR1 MNHNS, CDR2 SASEGT. CDR3 size: 15 residues. The V gene end was trimmed by 4 bases and the J gene end by 4 bases; junction bases not matched to a gene: 6. The CDR3 DNA follows: TGTGCCAGCAGTGGGTCGACAGGGTTTAATGAAAAACTGTTTTTT. Protein: CASSGSTGFNEKLFF.

This rearrangement joins TRBV5-1 to TRBJ2-3; 7 bases are a match to TRBD1. The V gene's germline CDR1 is SGHRS and CDR2 YFSETQ. Germline trimming cut 3 bases from V and 6 bases from J; bases unmatched to any gene: 7. This CDR3 comprises 14 residues. The CDR3 coding sequence is TGCGCCAGCAGCTCCGGACAGGTGTTGGATACGCAGTATTTT. It yields the protein CASSSGQVLDTQYF.

The CDR3 DNA follows: TGTGCCAGCAGCTACCGGTGGGAGGAGACCCAGTACTTC. Translating it yields CASSYRWEETQYF. The chain carries TRBV7-9 and TRBJ2-5, with D possibly being TRBD2 (5 bases). Trimming cost V 4 bases and J 5 bases, with 11 bases left between them. The CDR3 consists of 13 residues. CDR1 and CDR2 (germline): SEHNR, FQNEAQ (reference sequence).

This rearrangement joins TRBV7-9 to TRBJ1-5, with D uncertain. V was pared by 4 bases and J by 10 bases, with 14 bases between. The CDR3 runs to 13 residues. Germline CDR1 reads SEHNR; CDR2 reads FQNEAQ (reference sequence). The CDR3 is CASSSGSFDPQHF. The CDR3 nucleotides read TGTGCCAGCAGCTCAGGCTCCTTCGATCCCCAGCATTTT.

Of note for this clone: Distinct nucleotide sequences in the sample also encode this CDR3. CDR3 amino acids: CASSLTGNNQPQHF. CDR3 nucleotide sequence: TGTGCCAGCAGTCTTACAGGGAACAATCAGCCCCAGCATTTT. The V gene is TRBV6-6, the J gene TRBJ1-5; possible D gene TRBD1, 6 bases. This CDR3 region has 14 residues. Germline values: CDR1 MNHNY, CDR2 SVGAGI (reference sequence). Deletions cut 5 bases from V and 3 bases from J, with 11 bases between.

This rearrangement joins TRBV27 to TRBJ1-1; no firm D call. The germline gives CDR1 MNHEY, CDR2 SMNVEV (reference sequence). The CDR3 is 15 residues long. V was pared by 8 bases and J by 4 bases, with 20 bases between. In nucleotides, the CDR3 is TGTGCCAGCGGGAGGGCAGCCGTGAAAGGCACTGAAGCTTTCTTT. Its protein is CASGRAAVKGTEAFF.

The CDR3 sequence: CASKGAGNYEQYF. The CDR3 nucleotides are TGTGCCAGCAAGGGGGCAGGGAACTACGAGCAGTACTTC. This sequence joins TRBV21-1 and TRBJ2-7; TRBD1 is the table's D call, not checked against the DNA. TRBV21-1 is a pseudogene locus. The CDR3 consists of 13 residues.

The genes are TRBV28 and TRBJ1-4, with a possible D match to TRBD1 (5 bases). The CDR3 extends over 13 amino acids. CDR1 and CDR2 (germline): MDHEN, SYDVKM. V lost 8 bases to trimming and J lost 8 bases, with 15 bases between them. DNA for the CDR3: TGTGCCAGCCAGGGCGGGGTTGACGAAAAACTGTTTTTT. Translating gives CASQGGVDEKLFF.

The chain carries TRBV10-3 and TRBJ2-2; no clear D gene. The CDR3 is 14 residues long. Trimming left V 0 bases short and J 6 bases short, with 8 bases between. Germline CDR1 ENHRY, CDR2 SYGVKD. In nucleotides, the CDR3 is TGTGCCATCAGTGAGTCGTGGCTTTCCGGGGAGCTGTTTTTT. The encoded protein is CAISESWLSGELFF.

CDR3 coding DNA: TGTGCCAGTAGTATGCCTCGGACAGGGGGCGAGCAGTACTTC. Protein: CASSMPRTGGEQYF. V gene TRBV19 combines with J gene TRBJ2-7, with 10 bases aligning to TRBD1. V lost 3 bases and J lost 6; bases outside the gene matches: 5. The germline gives CDR1 LNHDA, CDR2 SQIVND (reference sequence). This CDR3 is 14 amino acids long. Combining the CDR3 with reference TRBV19 and TRBJ2-7 gives the whole variable domain DGGITQSPKYLFRKEGQNVTLSCEQNLNHDAMYWYRQDPGQGLRLIYYSQIVNDFQKGDIAEGYSVSREKKESFPLTVTSAQKNPTAFYLCASSMPRTGGEQYFGPGTRLTVT.

This clone was picked up a small number of times. This chain links TRBV5-1 with TRBJ1-3, with D maybe TRBD1 (6 bases). This CDR3 has 14 residues. Germline V CDR1 and CDR2: SGHRS, YFSETQ. V lost 4 bases and J 1 base, leaving 9 bases between the germline ends. The CDR3 spells CASSQGTSGNTIYF. The CDR3 coding sequence is TGCGCCAGCAGCCAGGGGACATCTGGAAACACCATATATTTT.

CDR3 loop: CASSPIGQGRGETQYF. The CDR3 DNA reads TGTGCCAGCTCACCGATAGGACAGGGTAGAGGAGAGACCCAGTACTTC. The V gene is TRBV18, the J gene TRBJ2-5; 8 nucleotides match TRBD1. Germline V gene lookup returns CDR1 KGHSH and CDR2 LQKENI. CDR3 length: 16 amino acids. V lost 3 bases and J lost 4; bases outside the gene matches: 10.

The chain employs TRBV2 and TRBJ2-3; 7 bases are a match to TRBD2. Trimming removed 11 bases from V and 0 bases from J; junction bases left unmatched: 8. CDR1 is SNHLY, CDR2 FYNNEI, per germline. The CDR3 length is 14 residues. CDR3 amino acids: CALSGRVSTDTQYF. The CDR3 DNA sequence: TGTGCCCTGAGTGGGAGGGTTAGCACAGATACGCAGTATTTT.

The chain joins TRBV27 to TRBJ2-7; TRBD2 aligns across 9 bases. With V trimmed by 6 bases and J by 2 bases, 8 bases remained unmatched. The CDR3 loop spans 15 amino acids. Germline loops: CDR1 MNHEY, CDR2 SMNVEV (reference sequence). Written as DNA, the CDR3 is TGTGCCAGCAGCTCCCTAAGCGGGGGGACCTACGAGCAGTACTTC. Translated, it gives CASSSLSGGTYEQYF.

The chain links TRBV28 to TRBJ1-2; D is unresolved. Germline CDR1 reads MDHEN; CDR2 reads SYDVKM. V was trimmed by 6 bases and J by 6 bases, leaving 11 bases between them. This CDR3 contains 12 residues. Written as DNA, the CDR3 is TGTGCCAGCAGCACTGCTCTGGATGGCTACACCTTC. This sequence encodes CASSTALDGYTF.

The rearrangement uses TRBV19 and TRBJ1-5; TRBD1 aligns across 7 bases. V trimming: 6 bases; J trimming: 5 bases; junction bases outside the gene matches: 10. CDR1 LNHDA and CDR2 SQIVND come from the germline V gene (reference sequence). The CDR3 loop spans 15 amino acids. CDR3 in amino acids: CASSQRQGFDQPQHF. Written as DNA, the CDR3 is TGTGCCAGTAGCCAAAGACAGGGTTTCGATCAGCCCCAGCATTTT.

This clone came up a few times. The chain recombines TRBV9 with TRBJ2-5; 13 bases fit TRBD2. Trimming at V came to 4 bases and at J to 5 bases, leaving 14 bases not matched to a gene. The germline V gene has CDR1 SGDLS and CDR2 YYNGEE. The CDR3 length is 18 residues. This CDR3 reads CASSPLTSGGAGTETQYF. The CDR3, as DNA: TGTGCCAGCAGCCCGCTAACTAGCGGGGGGGCCGGGACGGAGACCCAGTACTTC. Supplemented by reference TRBV9 and TRBJ2-5, the full variable domain reads DSGVTQTPKHLITATGQRVTLRCSPRSGDLSVYWYQQSLDQGLQFLIQYYNGEERAKGNILERFSAQQFPDLHSELNLSSLELGDSALYFCASSPLTSGGAGTETQYFGPGTRLLVL.

The genes are TRBV5-1 and TRBJ2-2; D might be TRBD2 (6 bases). This CDR3 region has 14 residues. Per germline, CDR1 SGHRS and CDR2 YFSETQ. V was pared by 4 bases and J by 4 bases, with 11 bases between. The CDR3 bases are TGCGCCAGCAGCCCGGACGGGAGCACCGGGGAGCTGTTTTTT. Translating it yields CASSPDGSTGELFF. Based on the CDR3 plus reference TRBV5-1 and TRBJ2-2, the full variable domain is KAGVTQTPRYLIKTRGQQVTLSCSPISGHRSVSWYQQTPGQGLQFLFEYFSETQRNKGNFPGRFSGRQFSNSRSEMNVSTLELGDSALYLCASSPDGSTGELFFGEGSRLTVL.

CDR3 region: CASSHGGRGTGELFF. As DNA, the CDR3 is TGCGCCAGCAGCCATGGGGGCCGGGGCACCGGGGAGCTGTTTTTT. The chain has TRBV4-3 and TRBJ2-2, with TRBD1 as a possible D gene (6 bases). Germline CDR1 and CDR2: LGHNA and YSLEER. Trimming took 3 bases from V and 4 from J, leaving 12 bases between them. The CDR3 is 15 amino acids.

The chain has TRBV7-8 and TRBJ1-2, with 7 bases aligning to TRBD1. The CDR3 totals 14 residues. Germline CDR1 and CDR2: SGHVS and FQNEAQ. J was trimmed by 8 bases and V by 1 base; bases with no gene match: 7. The CDR3 nucleotides read TGTGCCAGCAGCTTAGGGGCAGGGGGTATCGGCTACACCTTC. Translated, it gives CASSLGAGGIGYTF.

The chain carries TRBV4-1 and TRBJ1-2; possibly TRBD1 for D (6 bases). Germline CDR1 and CDR2: MGHRA and YSYEKL. The CDR3 extends over 13 amino acids. The V end was cut by 0 bases, the J end by 8 bases, with 10 bases between. CDR3 region: CASSQESGTGYTF. The CDR3 nucleotides are TGCGCCAGCAGCCAAGAATCGGGGACAGGCTACACCTTC.

The rearrangement links TRBV7-2 to TRBJ2-5, with D perhaps matching TRBD1 (5 bases). Per the germline V gene, CDR1 is SGHTA and CDR2 is FQGNSA. Trimming pared 5 bases from V and 4 bases from J, leaving 11 bases between. The CDR3 sequence is 13 residues long. The CDR3 reads CASSATAVETQYF. For the CDR3, the DNA is TGTGCCAGCAGCGCGACAGCAGTAGAGACCCAGTACTTC.

The chain carries TRBV7-9 and TRBJ1-2; a possible D gene is TRBD1 (6 bases). Germline V lookup: CDR1 SEHNR, CDR2 FQNEAQ (reference sequence). Between the trimmed V and J ends, which lost 4 bases and 4 bases, there was a span of 16 bases. This CDR3 region has 15 residues. CDR3 in DNA: TGTGCCAGCAGCTCCGGACAGTCCCAAATCTATGGCTACACCTTC. Translated: CASSSGQSQIYGYTF.